The source of this T cell receptor beta chain is a study of blood T cell repertoires in COVID-19. Across the study: From the United States, Italy and Spain came samples of acute and convalescent COVID-19. PBMCs, B-cell-depleted T cells, or T cells provided the cDNA or gDNA that made up the material.

In the authors' workflow: From reference gene primer amplification, estimates of nucleated cell counts were derived. The data were produced by immunoSEQ multiplex PCR, yet TCRdb's version contains in-frame clones alone and is incomplete. The V and J calls and clone size were taken over from that table, and D and trimming were inferred from the DNA. The sample records roughly 70,000 clones, over 75% being singletons. This CDR3 comprises 18 residues. Germline assignment: CDR1 SEHNR and CDR2 FQNEAQ (reference sequence). The V end was cut by 5 bases, the J end by 2 bases, with 21 bases between. The receptor's source is a woman aged 55 to 70 with acute or convalescent COVID-19. Sample: peripheral blood. The chain recombines TRBV7-9 with TRBJ2-2; TRBD2 might be the D (5 bases). DNA for the CDR3: TGTGCCAGCAGCCTCCCCCGCCGTAGAGGGAGAAACACCGGGGAGCTGTTTTTT. This codes for CASSLPRRRGRNTGELFF.